This TCR beta chain was retrieved from a study of cytomegalovirus exposure and HLA in healthy donors. Regarding the study as a whole: Cytomegalovirus-associated status was assigned to more than 150 TCR beta chains.

Likely unrecorded immune exposures existed in these nominally healthy donors. This CDR3 contains 15 residues. The germline V and J ends were trimmed by 1 base and 0 bases, with 9 bases remaining between them. Germline CDR1 and CDR2: SGHAT and FQNNGV. This clone has just one count. Its antigen is currently unknown. Amplification used 60 Vbeta primers and 13 Jbeta primers. TCRdb's table, derived via immunoSEQ multiplex PCR, lists solely in-frame clones and lacks some. The sample shows 150,000 or so clones, approximately 82% of them seen only once. The receptor comes from a female donor in good health and CMV-seronegative. V and J are TRBV11-2 and TRBJ1-1, with D unresolved. Sample: PBMCs. For the CDR3, the DNA is TGTGCCAGCAGCTTAGTCCCTCGGTTGAACACTGAAGCTTTCTTT. It encodes CASSLVPRLNTEAFF.